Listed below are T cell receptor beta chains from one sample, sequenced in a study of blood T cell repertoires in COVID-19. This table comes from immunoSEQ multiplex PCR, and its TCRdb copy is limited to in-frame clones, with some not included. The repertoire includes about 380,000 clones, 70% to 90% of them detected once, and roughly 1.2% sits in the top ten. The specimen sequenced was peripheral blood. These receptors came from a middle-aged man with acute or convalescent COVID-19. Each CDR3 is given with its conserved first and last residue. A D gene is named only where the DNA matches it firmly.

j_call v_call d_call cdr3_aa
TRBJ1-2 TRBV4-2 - CASSQVFGRVNYGYTF
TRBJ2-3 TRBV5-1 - CASSLVGTPPDTQYF
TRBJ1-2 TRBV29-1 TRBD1 CSVPGQGLSYTF
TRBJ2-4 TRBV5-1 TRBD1 CASSMGTALDIQYF
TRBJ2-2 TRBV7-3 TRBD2 CASSLKRGNTGELFF
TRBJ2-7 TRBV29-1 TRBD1 CSVGGHEGQDYYEQYF
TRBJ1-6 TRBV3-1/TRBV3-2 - CASSQVTGSSPLHF
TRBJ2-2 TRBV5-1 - CASRRRDTGELFF
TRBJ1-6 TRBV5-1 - CASSVSGQTSENSPLHF
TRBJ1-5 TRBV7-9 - CASSLWGGRAGNQPQHF
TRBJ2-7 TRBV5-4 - CASSRGIGSEQYF
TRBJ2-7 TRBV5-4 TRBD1 CASTSDGDRAYEQYF
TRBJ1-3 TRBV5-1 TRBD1 CASSLSGQDSGNTIYF
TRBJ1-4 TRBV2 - CASSDSMNEKLFF
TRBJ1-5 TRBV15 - CATSRDQGMQPQHF
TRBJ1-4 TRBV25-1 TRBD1 CASSELGGEEKLFF
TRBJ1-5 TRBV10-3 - CAISESQGGSNQPQHF
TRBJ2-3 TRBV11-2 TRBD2 CASSLWWSGSDTQYF
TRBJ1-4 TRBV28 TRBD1 CASSLTDRGRVKLFF